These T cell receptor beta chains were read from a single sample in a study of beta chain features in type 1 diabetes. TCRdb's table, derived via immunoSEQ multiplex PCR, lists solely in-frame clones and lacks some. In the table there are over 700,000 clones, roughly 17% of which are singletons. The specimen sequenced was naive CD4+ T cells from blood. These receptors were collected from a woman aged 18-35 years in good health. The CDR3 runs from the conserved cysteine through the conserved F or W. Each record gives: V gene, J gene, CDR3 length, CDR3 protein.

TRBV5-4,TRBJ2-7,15,CASSPATSADYEQYF
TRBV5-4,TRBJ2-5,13,CAMGLPTQETQYF
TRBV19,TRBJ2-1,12,CASTSGRYEQFF
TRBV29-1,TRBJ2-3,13,CSVGRSSTDTQYF
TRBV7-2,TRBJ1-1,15,CASSFRRTGRTEAFF
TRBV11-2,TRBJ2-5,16,CASSTSSGRGQETQYF
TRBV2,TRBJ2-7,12,CASGKSSYEQYF
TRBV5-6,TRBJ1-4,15,CASSLEGRLNEKLFF
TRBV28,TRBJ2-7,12,CASSSTGYEQYF
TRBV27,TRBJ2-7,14,CASSFSGTRNEQYF
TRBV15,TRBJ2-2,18,CATSRDKEVARSTGELFF
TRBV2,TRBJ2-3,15,CASPPPGGNTDTQYF
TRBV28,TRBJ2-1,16,CASSLSRGREWNEQFF
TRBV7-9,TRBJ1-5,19,CASSLALGSGQRSNQPQHF
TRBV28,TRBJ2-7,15,CASTTSGRAAYEQYF
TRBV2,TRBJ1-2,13,CASSEVSGEGYTF
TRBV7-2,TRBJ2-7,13,CASSHNRNYEQYF
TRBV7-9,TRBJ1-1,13,CASSLASRTEAFF
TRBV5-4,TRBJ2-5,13,CASSLGQGETQYF
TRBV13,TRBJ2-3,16,CASSLKKGHSTDTQYF
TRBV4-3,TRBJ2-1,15,CASSHSSGRGNEQFF
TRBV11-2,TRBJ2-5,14,CASSLSGRQETQYF
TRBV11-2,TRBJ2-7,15,CASSLGLAVTYEQYF
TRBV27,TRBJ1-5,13,CASSLDRAKPQHF
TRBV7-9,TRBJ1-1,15,CASSFTMGVNTEAFF
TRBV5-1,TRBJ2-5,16,CASSLGPESGQETQYF
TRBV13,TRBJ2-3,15,CASSVRLSFTDTQYF
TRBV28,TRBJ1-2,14,CASSIGQGSYGYTF
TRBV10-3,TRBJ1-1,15,CAIRRAGQASPEAFF
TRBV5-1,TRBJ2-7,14,CASSLLIPPYEQYF
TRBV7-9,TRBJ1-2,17,CASSLDSGQGVNYGYTF
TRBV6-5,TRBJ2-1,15,CASRVAGASYNEQFF
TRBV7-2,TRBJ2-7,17,CASSLGKVRTGFYEQYF
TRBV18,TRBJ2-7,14,CASSQNRGGGEQYF
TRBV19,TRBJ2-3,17,CASSRSGRRTYADTQYF
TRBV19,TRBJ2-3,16,CASSPPWASSTDTQYF
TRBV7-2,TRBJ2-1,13,CASSPHRGNEQFF
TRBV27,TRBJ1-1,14,CASSLFFQNTEAFF
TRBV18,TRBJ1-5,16,CASSPSAGRLDQPQHF
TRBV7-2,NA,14,CASSPPVDSYEQYF
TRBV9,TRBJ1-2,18,CASSPTTLRQVSGYGYTF
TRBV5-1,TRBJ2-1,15,CASSSGPGLDWEQFF